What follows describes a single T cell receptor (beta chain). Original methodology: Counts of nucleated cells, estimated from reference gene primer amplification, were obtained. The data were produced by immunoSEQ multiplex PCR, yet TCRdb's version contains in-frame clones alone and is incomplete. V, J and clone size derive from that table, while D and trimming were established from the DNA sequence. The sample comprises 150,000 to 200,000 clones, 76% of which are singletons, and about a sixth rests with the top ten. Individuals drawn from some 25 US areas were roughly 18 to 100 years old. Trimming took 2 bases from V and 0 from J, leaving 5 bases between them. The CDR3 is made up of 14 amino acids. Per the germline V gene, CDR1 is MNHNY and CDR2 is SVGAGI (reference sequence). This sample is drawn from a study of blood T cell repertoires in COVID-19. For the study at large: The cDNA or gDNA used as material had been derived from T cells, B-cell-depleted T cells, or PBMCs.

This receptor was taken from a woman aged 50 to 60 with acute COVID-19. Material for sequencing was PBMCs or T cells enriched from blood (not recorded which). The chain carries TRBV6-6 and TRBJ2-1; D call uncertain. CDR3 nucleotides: TGTGCCAGCAGTTACCCGAGCTCCTACAATGAGCAGTTCTTC. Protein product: CASSYPSSYNEQFF.